This T cell receptor (beta chain) was captured in a study of T-cell memory formation after mild COVID-19. Study-wide background: TCR clusters were mostly donor specific. Study-wide results and caveats: Several responding clones turned up in pre-infection memory, indicating that cross-reactive memory may have taken part. Contracting CD4+ clones were located mainly in CM and EM, and CD8+ clones in EMRA.

cDNA libraries for TCR alpha and TCR beta, carrying sample barcodes and UMIs, came from 5'RACE with constant-segment primers. MiXCR was run by TCRdb on the 5' RACE reads, yielding one entry per CDR3 protein. The sample lists hundreds of thousands of distinct CDR3 sequences, over 15% occurring once. With respect to this clonotype: Its target is not known.

The CDR3 is made up of 14 amino acids. Losses at the gene ends were 5 bases for V and 4 bases for J; bases not matched to a gene: 2. The germline V gene has CDR1 SGHTA and CDR2 FQGNSA. The chain carries TRBV7-2 and TRBJ2-7; 13 positions agree with TRBD2. The specimen sequenced was PBMCs or a T cell subset sorted from them (not recorded which). The receptor was derived from a man between 18 and 35 years old who had mild COVID-19 (a few samples of this study predate the infection). Cell type and time point are not known. CDR3 loop: CASSRGLAGYEQYF. The CDR3 DNA is TGTGCCAGCAGCCGGGGACTAGCGGGGTACGAGCAGTACTTC.